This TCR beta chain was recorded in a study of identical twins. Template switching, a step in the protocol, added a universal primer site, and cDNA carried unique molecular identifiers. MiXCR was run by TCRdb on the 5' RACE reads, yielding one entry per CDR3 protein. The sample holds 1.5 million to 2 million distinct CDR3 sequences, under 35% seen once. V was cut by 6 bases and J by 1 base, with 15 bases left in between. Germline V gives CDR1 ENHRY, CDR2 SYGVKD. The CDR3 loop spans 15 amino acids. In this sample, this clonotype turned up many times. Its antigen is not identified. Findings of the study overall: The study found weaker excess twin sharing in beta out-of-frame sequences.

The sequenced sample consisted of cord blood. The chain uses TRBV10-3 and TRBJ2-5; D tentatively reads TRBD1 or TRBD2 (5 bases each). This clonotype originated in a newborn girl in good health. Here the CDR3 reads CAISNSGRFQETQYF. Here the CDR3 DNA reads TGTGCCATCAGCAATTCGGGACGGTTCCAAGAGACCCAGTACTTC.